Below are 25 T cell receptor beta chains sequenced from a single sample in a study of CD8 T cells in ankylosing spondylitis. TCRdb re-called the 5' RACE reads with MiXCR, one entry per CDR3 protein. The table lists about 400,000 distinct CDR3 sequences, about 20% of them singletons. The sequenced material came from blood, either unsorted or a sorted T cell fraction (not recorded which). All receptors come from a male donor with ankylosing spondylitis or in good health (not recorded which).

This CDR3 reads CATGPLYTGELFF. The CDR3 DNA sequence: TGCGCCACCGGGCCCCTTTACACCGGGGAGCTGTTTTTT. The J gene is TRBJ2-2, the V gene TRBV4-1; D call uncertain. V lost 10 bases, J lost 3 bases, and 12 bases lay in between. CDR1 and CDR2 (germline): MGHRA, YSYEKL. The CDR3 spans 13 residues.

Many counts were recorded for this clonotype. The V gene is TRBV4-2, the J gene TRBJ2-1; TRBD2 matches 10 bases. Losses at the gene ends were 4 bases for V and 4 bases for J; bases not matched to a gene: 7. This CDR3 has 16 amino acids. Looked up from germline, CDR1 is LGHNA and CDR2 is YNFKEQ. CDR3 sequence reads: CASSPSGSGGYNEQFF. CDR3 in DNA: TGTGCCAGCAGCCCCTCGGGTAGCGGGGGGTACAATGAGCAGTTCTTC.

This chain uses TRBV4-1 with TRBJ2-7; 7 nucleotides align to TRBD2. V lost 2 bases and J lost 3; bases outside the gene matches: 4. The CDR3 loop spans 14 amino acids. In germline, CDR1 is MGHRA, CDR2 YSYEKL. CDR3 nucleotide sequence: TGCGCCAGCAGCCAATTTTCTAGCGGCTACGAGCAGTACTTC. Amino acids: CASSQFSSGYEQYF.

The chain employs TRBV6-1 and TRBJ1-1; no definite D call. Germline V CDR1 and CDR2: MNHNS, SASEGT. The V end was cut by 7 bases, the J end by 0 bases, with 9 bases between. This CDR3 has 13 residues. The CDR3 nucleotides are TGTGCCAGCACTCTCGCCGTGAACACTGAAGCTTTCTTT. Protein: CASTLAVNTEAFF.

Only a few counts were recorded for this clonotype. The chain uses TRBV4-1 and TRBJ2-1, with 8 bases aligning to TRBD1. Losses at the gene ends were 1 base for V and 6 bases for J; bases not matched to a gene: 11. The CDR3 spans 17 residues. Germline loops: CDR1 MGHRA, CDR2 YSYEKL. The CDR3: CASSQVGDRRGGNEQFF. CDR3 in DNA: TGCGCCAGCAGCCAAGTTGGGGACAGGCGGGGAGGCAATGAGCAGTTCTTC.

The CDR3 coding sequence is TGTGCCAGCAGATCTCTAGCGGCTGATGAGCAGTTCTTC. Protein product: CASRSLAADEQFF. The chain links TRBV7-9 to TRBJ2-1, with 7 positions matching TRBD2. V lost 6 bases to trimming and J lost 8 bases; unmatched junction nucleotides: 7. The germline CDR1 and CDR2 sequences are SEHNR and FQNEAQ (reference sequence). The CDR3 is 13 residues long.

A few counts support this clonotype. V is TRBV27 and J is TRBJ2-7, with D possibly TRBD2 on 5 matching bases. Germline assignment: CDR1 MNHEY and CDR2 SMNVEV (reference sequence). This CDR3 is 12 amino acids long. V lost 7 bases, J lost 7 bases, and 14 bases lay in between. The CDR3 loop is CASTNPPGEQYF. DNA for the CDR3: TGTGCCAGCACCAATCCACCGGGGGAGCAGTACTTC.

The chain combines TRBV7-9 with TRBJ2-3, with TRBD2 matching over 7 bases. J lost 1 base, V lost 7 bases, and 11 bases had no gene match. The V gene's germline CDR1 is SEHNR and CDR2 FQNEAQ (reference sequence). The CDR3 covers 16 residues. CDR3 sequence (DNA): TGTGCCAGCACGATAATAGAAACTAGCGGCACAGATACGCAGTATTTT. Translated: CASTIIETSGTDTQYF.

In DNA form, the CDR3 reads TGTGCCAGCAGCTTCCAGTATGGCTACACCTTC. It translates to CASSFQYGYTF. V and J are TRBV5-4 and TRBJ1-2; D remains unclear. Trimming took 2 bases from V and 5 from J, leaving 4 bases between them. CDR3 length: 11 amino acids. From germline, CDR1 is SGHNT and CDR2 YYREEE (reference sequence).

The V and J genes are TRBV5-4 and TRBJ2-3, with 12 bases identical to TRBD1. With 4 bases clipped from V and 7 bases from J, the junction kept 4 bases outside the gene matches. This CDR3 contains 14 residues. CDR1 and CDR2 (germline): SGHNT, YYREEE (reference sequence). In DNA, the CDR3 is TGTGCCAGCAGCCCCGGGACAGGGGGCAATACGCAGTATTTT. Amino acid sequence: CASSPGTGGNTQYF.

This clonotype showed up just a few times. The V gene is TRBV10-2, the J gene TRBJ1-4; no clear D. The CDR3 is made up of 13 amino acids. Germline V gene lookup returns CDR1 WSHSY and CDR2 SAAADI. The germline V and J ends were trimmed by 6 bases and 8 bases, with 13 bases remaining between them. CDR3 nucleotides: TGCGCCAGCAGCCCGCGGACGGACGAAAAACTGTTTTTT. Its protein product is CASSPRTDEKLFF.

The V call is TRBV2, the J call TRBJ2-7; 10 bases agree with TRBD2. Germline lookup yields CDR1 SNHLY and CDR2 FYNNEI. The CDR3 runs to 16 residues. The junction had 12 bases not matched to a gene; V was cut back by 5 bases and J by 5 bases. CDR3 in DNA: TGTGCCAGCAGTATAGGCGAAGTAGCGGGGGGCCACGAGCAGTACTTC. Its protein is CASSIGEVAGGHEQYF. Complete variable domain (other parts from reference TRBV2 and TRBJ2-7): EPEVTQTPSHQVTQMGQEVILRCVPISNHLYFYWYRQILGQKVEFLVSFYNNEISEKSEIFDDQFSVERPDGSNFTLKIRSTKLEDSAMYFCASSIGEVAGGHEQYFGPGTRLTVT.

The chain employs TRBV6-1 and TRBJ2-3; D might be TRBD1 or TRBD2, each matching 5 bases. V was cut by 1 base and J by 3 bases, with 11 bases left in between. Germline V gene sequence: CDR1 MNHNS, CDR2 SASEGT. CDR3 length: 15 amino acids. The CDR3 loop reads CASSEVAGRTDTQYF. CDR3 bases: TGTGCCAGCAGTGAAGTTGCAGGGAGAACAGATACGCAGTATTTT.

The J gene is TRBJ1-2, the V gene TRBV2; D perhaps matches TRBD1 (6 bases). Germline CDR1 and CDR2: SNHLY and FYNNEI. This CDR3 contains 15 residues. The germline V and J ends were trimmed by 6 bases and 5 bases, with 19 bases remaining between them. Here the CDR3 DNA reads TGTGCCAGCAGACCGCCGGACAGCCTCGGGTATGGCTACACCTTC. Translating it yields CASRPPDSLGYGYTF.

This chain joins TRBV5-5 and TRBJ2-7, with 7 bases identical to TRBD1. In germline, CDR1 is SGHKS, CDR2 YYEKEE (reference sequence). V shed 2 bases and J 5 bases; nucleotides not matched to a gene: 7. The CDR3 totals 14 residues. In DNA, the CDR3 is TGTGCCAGCAGCTTAGGAGACAGGGCCCACGAGCAGTACTTC. Its protein is CASSLGDRAHEQYF.

This clonotype was detected only a few times. V and J are TRBV7-9 and TRBJ1-1; 9 nucleotides agree with TRBD1. This CDR3 is 17 amino acids long. Germline CDR1 SEHNR, CDR2 FQNEAQ (reference sequence). V dropped 1 base and J dropped 8; count of bases not matched to a gene: 14. The CDR3 DNA reads as TGTGCCAGCAGCTTAGGTTCCGTTCAGGACAGGGGTACCGAAGCTTTCTTT. Amino acids: CASSLGSVQDRGTEAFF.

This clonotype was observed a handful of times. The rearrangement uses TRBV6-2 or TRBV6-3 and TRBJ2-1, with TRBD2 matching 11 bases. The length of the CDR3 is 16 residues. CDR1 and CDR2 (germline): MNHEY, SVGEGT. V shed 0 bases and J 6 bases; nucleotides not matched to a gene: 4. The CDR3 DNA reads TGTGCCAGCAGTTACTCTAGCGGGGGGGAACTCAATGAGCAGTTCTTC. This encodes CASSYSSGGELNEQFF.

This clonotype was detected a few times. V usage is TRBV12-3 or TRBV12-4 and J usage is TRBJ2-1; 9 bases line up with TRBD2. V was clipped by 11 bases and J by 0 bases; unmatched bases: 8. This CDR3 comprises 15 residues. DNA for the CDR3: TGTGCCGTGGGGGGTAGCGGGAGCTCCTACAATGAGCAGTTCTTC. Translated: CAVGGSGSSYNEQFF.

This clonotype has only a few counts. The V and J genes are TRBV12-3 or TRBV12-4 and TRBJ2-3; 7 bases line up with TRBD2. The V and J ends lost 3 bases and 4 bases, in that order; junction bases with no gene match: 13. This CDR3 has 17 residues. CDR3: CASSLVMRRGYSDTQYF. In DNA form, the CDR3 reads TGTGCCAGCAGTTTGGTAATGAGGCGGGGGTATTCAGATACGCAGTATTTT.

This clonotype was seen only a few times. The chain couples TRBV30 to TRBJ2-1; TRBD2 matches at 7 bases. The V and J ends lost 1 base and 10 bases, in that order; junction bases with no gene match: 4. The CDR3 runs 12 residues. The germline V gene has CDR1 GTSNPN and CDR2 SVGIG (reference sequence). DNA of the CDR3: TGTGCCTGGAGTGGACTAGCATCGGAGCAGTTCTTC. Encoded protein: CAWSGLASEQFF.

The genes are TRBV10-1 and TRBJ2-1; tentative D call: TRBD1 (5 bases). V was cut by 7 bases and J by 7 bases, with 14 bases left in between. The CDR3 sequence is 13 residues long. Per germline, CDR1 WNHNN and CDR2 SYGVQD (reference sequence). The CDR3 DNA follows: TGCGCCAGCAAAGCAGGGCGGCCAAATGAGCAGTTCTTC. It translates to CASKAGRPNEQFF.

The table lists this clonotype with a few counts. The chain carries TRBV3-1 and TRBJ2-5; D gene unclear. CDR1 is LGHDT, CDR2 YNNKEL, per germline (reference sequence). The V and J ends lost 5 bases and 1 base respectively, with 26 bases between them. CDR3 length equals 19 residues. The CDR3 reads CASSSTPDHRPRAQETQYF. CDR3 DNA: TGTGCCAGCAGCTCAACCCCGGACCACCGACCACGGGCCCAAGAGACCCAGTACTTC.

Ten or more counts support this clonotype. The rearrangement joins TRBV7-8 to TRBJ2-3; a weak D match, TRBD1 (5 bases). Between the trimmed V and J ends, which lost 3 bases and 0 bases, there was a span of 16 bases. Germline CDR1 and CDR2: SGHVS and FQNEAQ. The CDR3 spans 17 residues. In DNA form, the CDR3 reads TGTGCCAGCAGCTTGGGGCAGGGCAAAATAAGCACAGATACGCAGTATTTT. Protein: CASSLGQGKISTDTQYF. The full variable domain, rest sourced from reference TRBV7-8 and TRBJ2-3, is GAGVSQSPRYKVAKRGQDVALRCDPISGHVSLFWYQQALGQGPEFLTYFQNEAQLDKSGLPSDRFFAERPEGSVSTLKIQRTQQEDSAVYLCASSLGQGKISTDTQYFGPGTRLTVL.

The chain is built from TRBV29-1 and TRBJ2-7; D is unclear. The ends were cut back, 4 bases at V and 2 bases at J, with 12 bases in the middle. Germline V CDR1 and CDR2: SQVTM, ANQGSEA. The CDR3 has 13 residues. DNA for the CDR3: TGCAGCGTTGGTAGGACGGACCCCTACGAGCAGTACTTC. Its translation: CSVGRTDPYEQYF.

Only one count was recorded for this clonotype. The chain carries TRBV10-2 and TRBJ2-1, with TRBD2 as a possible D gene (6 bases). This CDR3 spans 17 amino acids. Trimming removed 0 bases from V and 0 bases from J, with 12 bases in between. The germline V gene encodes CDR1 WSHSY and CDR2 SAAADI. The CDR3 bases are TGCGCCAGCAGTGAGTCCCTAGCGTTGAGCTCCTACAATGAGCAGTTCTTC. It encodes CASSESLALSSYNEQFF.